The sequence of this T cell receptor beta chain was determined in a study of regulatory T cells in long-lasting Graves disease. Stated time point: persistent/refractory GD, antithyroid drugs over 5 years with positive TRAb. There was RNA extracted from PBMCs, and the TCR library was made from it. Patients were enrolled at an endocrinology department in Xi'an, China. Researchers made TCR beta libraries by using iRepertoire HTBI primers and running Arm-PCR on CDR3 regions. MiXCR was run by TCRdb on the multiplex PCR reads, yielding one entry per CDR3 protein. The data show around 460,000 distinct CDR3 sequences, roughly 21% seen once. Note on this clonotype: Its antigen is unidentified. A single base separates this from a much larger clone, so it may be a read error.

Germline V gene lookup returns CDR1 MDHEN and CDR2 SYDVKM. V was cut by 4 bases and J by 0 bases, with 24 bases left in between. The CDR3 consists of 19 residues. Study-level results: TCR diversity was lower in persistent Graves' patients than in newly diagnosed ones. The study examined only peripheral blood, not thyroid tissue. TRBV28 was favored in persistent disease, as were TRBJ1-2 and TRBJ2-5.

The V call is TRBV28, the J call TRBJ2-5; a possible D gene is TRBD1 (5 bases). The sequencing used peripheral blood mononuclear cells (PBMCs), collected when the disease was refractory, from a patient treated with antithyroid drugs. The receptor was derived from a female donor with Graves disease. CDR3 in DNA: TGTGCCAGCAGTTATGGGGCCCAGGCCCTAGGCCTGTACCAAGAGACCCAGTACTTC. Its protein product is CASSYGAQALGLYQETQYF.